A single sample is the source of the 10 T cell receptor beta chains below, sequenced in a study of neoadjuvant anti-PD-1 for oral cavity cancer. Libraries were prepared by immunoSEQ multiplex PCR; TCRdb keeps only in-frame clonotypes and omits some of them. The repertoire has about 6,900 clones, about 70% of them found once; the top ten carry around 3%. The input for sequencing was PBMCs, taken before nivolumab (anti-PD-1) treatment. The receptors derive from a person aged 35-79 years with oral cavity squamous cell carcinoma.

V usage is TRBV7-9 and J usage is TRBJ2-7; 7 positions match TRBD1. V shed 5 bases, J shed 5 bases, and the junction held 12 bases outside the gene matches. CDR1 and CDR2 (germline): SEHNR, FQNEAQ (reference sequence). The CDR3 consists of 15 residues. In DNA, the CDR3 is TGTGCCAGCAGCCTAACCGGGACAGCAGGGAACGAGCAGTACTTC. The encoded protein is CASSLTGTAGNEQYF.

The CDR3 here is CSVSGTLYGYTF. Written as DNA, the CDR3 is TGCAGCGTCTCCGGGACACTCTATGGCTACACCTTC. The chain is built from TRBV29-1 and TRBJ1-2; possible D gene TRBD1, 6 bases. The CDR3 totals 12 residues. The V end lost 6 bases, the J end lost 4 bases, and 12 bases lay between the germline ends. Germline V gene lookup returns CDR1 SQVTM and CDR2 ANQGSEA.

The rearrangement links TRBV9 to TRBJ2-3; unclear D gene. This CDR3 spans 14 amino acids. The germline CDR1 and CDR2 sequences are SGDLS and YYNGEE. Trimming removed 0 bases at V and 0 bases at J, with 5 bases between. CDR3 sequence reads: CASSVGVSTDTQYF. The DNA for the CDR3 is TGTGCCAGCAGCGTAGGGGTAAGCACAGATACGCAGTATTTT. Full variable domain (missing parts from reference TRBV9 and TRBJ2-3): DSGVTQTPKHLITATGQRVTLRCSPRSGDLSVYWYQQSLDQGLQFLIQYYNGEERAKGNILERFSAQQFPDLHSELNLSSLELGDSALYFCASSVGVSTDTQYFGPGTRLTVL.

The CDR3 region is CASSTTSGGRYEQYF. The DNA of the CDR3 is TGTGCCAGCAGCACGACTAGCGGGGGGAGGTACGAGCAGTACTTC. The chain recombines TRBV2 with TRBJ2-7, with TRBD2 matching 13 bases. The CDR3 spans 15 residues. Germline V CDR1 and CDR2: SNHLY, FYNNEI. With 6 bases clipped from V and 4 bases from J, the junction kept 6 bases outside the gene matches.

This clone appeared a single time. V and J are TRBV5-1 and TRBJ2-1; maybe TRBD2 (5 bases). The CDR3 contains 14 residues. Trimming pared 0 bases from V and 9 bases from J, leaving 13 bases between. Looked up from germline, CDR1 is SGHRS and CDR2 is YFSETQ. The CDR3 sequence: CASSLAGSGREQFF. CDR3 nucleotide sequence: TGCGCCAGCAGCTTGGCGGGGAGCGGCCGTGAGCAGTTCTTC.

This chain joins TRBV11-2 and TRBJ2-7; 10 positions match TRBD2. Germline V CDR1 and CDR2: SGHAT, FQNNGV. The CDR3 extends over 16 amino acids. The V segment lost 1 base and the J segment 1 base; nucleotides outside the gene matches: 4. CDR3 sequence (DNA): TGTGCCAGCAGCTTAGCAGCGGGGGGGAGATCCTACGAGCAGTACTTC. Protein product: CASSLAAGGRSYEQYF.

V gene TRBV5-1 combines with J gene TRBJ2-2; TRBD1 agrees at 9 bases. The CDR3 has 16 amino acids. Germline CDR1 SGHRS, CDR2 YFSETQ. V shed 0 bases and J 0 bases; nucleotides not matched to a gene: 0. CDR3 sequence reads: CASSLGQGANTGELFF. CDR3 DNA: TGCGCCAGCAGCTTGGGACAGGGGGCGAACACCGGGGAGCTGTTTTTT.

This clone has just a few counts. The V call is TRBV4-1, the J call TRBJ1-1; D gene uncertain. CDR3 length: 18 amino acids. Trimming shortened V by 1 base and J by 2 bases, and 20 bases separated the two germline ends. Germline lookup yields CDR1 MGHRA and CDR2 YSYEKL. This CDR3 reads CASSQGAGRRMVNTEAFF. In DNA, the CDR3 is TGCGCCAGCAGCCAAGGGGCAGGACGTAGGATGGTAAACACTGAAGCTTTCTTT.

V gene TRBV5-1 combines with J gene TRBJ1-1, with D unresolved. The V end was cut by 2 bases, the J end by 4 bases, with 12 bases between. CDR1 is SGHRS and CDR2 is YFSETQ in the germline V gene. The CDR3 spans 14 residues. The CDR3 is CASSFGEGSTEAFF. The CDR3 region has the DNA TGCGCCAGCAGCTTCGGGGAGGGAAGCACTGAAGCTTTCTTT.

This rearrangement joins TRBV5-1 to TRBJ1-1; 12 positions agree with TRBD1. Germline loops: CDR1 SGHRS, CDR2 YFSETQ. This CDR3 has 18 amino acids. The ends lost 0 bases at V and 4 bases at J; junction bases unmatched: 10. CDR3 amino acids: CASSLGWDRGRGVTEAFF. For the CDR3, the DNA is TGCGCCAGCAGCTTGGGATGGGACAGGGGGCGGGGAGTCACTGAAGCTTTCTTT.